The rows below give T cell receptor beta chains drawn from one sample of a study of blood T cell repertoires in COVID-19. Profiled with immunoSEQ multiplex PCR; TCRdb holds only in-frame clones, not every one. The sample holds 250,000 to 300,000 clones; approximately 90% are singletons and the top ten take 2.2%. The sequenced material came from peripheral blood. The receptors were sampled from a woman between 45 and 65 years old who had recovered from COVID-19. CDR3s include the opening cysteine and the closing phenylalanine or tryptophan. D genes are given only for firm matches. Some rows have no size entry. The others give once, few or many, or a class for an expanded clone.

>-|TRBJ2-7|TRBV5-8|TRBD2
CASSRGDSPFLYEQYF
TGTGCCAGCAGCCGGGGGGACTCCCCTTTCCTTTACGAGCAGTACTTC
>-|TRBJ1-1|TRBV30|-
CAWWEAGDTEAFF
TGTGCCTGGTGGGAAGCGGGTGACACTGAAGCTTTCTTT
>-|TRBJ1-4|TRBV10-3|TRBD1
CAISESQGAATNEKLFF
TGTGCCATCAGTGAGTCGCAGGGGGCAGCAACTAATGAAAAACTGTTTTTT
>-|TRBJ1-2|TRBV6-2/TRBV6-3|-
CASSLRWTDSNYGYTF
TGTGCCAGCAGTCTCCGATGGACAGATTCTAACTATGGCTACACCTTC
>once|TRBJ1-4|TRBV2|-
CASSPRVVEKLFF
TGTGCCAGCAGTCCCAGGGTTGTCGAAAAACTGTTTTTT
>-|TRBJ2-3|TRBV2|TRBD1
CASSEQGENTQYF
TGTGCCAGCAGTGAGCAGGGGGAAAATACGCAGTATTTT
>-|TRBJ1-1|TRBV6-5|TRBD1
CASSSWTGGANTEAFF
TGTGCCAGCAGTTCGTGGACAGGGGGGGCGAACACTGAAGCTTTCTTT
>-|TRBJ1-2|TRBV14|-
CASSQAGYGYGYTF
TGTGCCAGCAGCCAAGCCGGGTACGGTTATGGCTACACCTTC
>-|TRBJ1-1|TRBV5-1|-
CASSLDSLNTEAFF
TGCGCCAGCAGCTTGGACAGCTTGAACACTGAAGCTTTCTTT
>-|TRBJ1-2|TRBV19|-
CASSKQGGGYTF
TGTGCCAGTAGTAAGCAGGGTGGCGGCTACACCTTC
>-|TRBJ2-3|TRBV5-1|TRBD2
CASSSSGSSVTDTQYF
TGCGCCAGCAGTTCTAGCGGGAGTTCCGTCACAGATACGCAGTATTTT
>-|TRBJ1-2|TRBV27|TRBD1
CASSGLYRGNYGYTF
TGTGCCAGCAGCGGGTTATACAGGGGAAACTATGGCTACACCTTC
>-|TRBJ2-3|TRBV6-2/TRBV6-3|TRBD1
CASSPGDRGRSADTQYF
TGTGCCAGCAGTCCCGGGGACAGGGGTAGGTCGGCAGATACGCAGTATTTT
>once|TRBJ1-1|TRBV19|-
CASRVGGKNTEAFF
TGTGCCAGCCGAGTGGGAGGAAAGAACACTGAAGCTTTCTTT
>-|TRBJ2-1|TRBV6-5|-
CASSYSFRHEQFF
TGTGCCAGCAGTTACTCGTTTCGTCATGAGCAGTTCTTC
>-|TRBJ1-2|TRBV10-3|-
CAISLQDRGDYGYTF
TGTGCCATCAGCCTCCAGGACAGAGGGGACTATGGCTACACCTTC
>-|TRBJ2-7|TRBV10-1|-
CASSERDEQYF
TGCGCCAGCAGTGAACGAGACGAGCAGTACTTC
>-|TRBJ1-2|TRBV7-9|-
CASSLAPGYGYTF
TGTGCCAGCAGCTTAGCCCCGGGATATGGCTACACCTTC
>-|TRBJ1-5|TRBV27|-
CASRMGAGQPQHF
TGTGCCAGCAGGATGGGCGCCGGTCAGCCCCAGCATTTT
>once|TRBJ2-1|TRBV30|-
CAWTRLRGSEQFF
TGTGCCTGGACCAGATTACGGGGGAGCGAGCAGTTCTTC
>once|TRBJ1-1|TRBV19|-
CASSIDLSGRVSTEAFF
TGTGCCAGTAGTATAGATCTATCGGGCAGGGTTTCCACTGAAGCTTTCTTT
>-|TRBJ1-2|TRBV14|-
CASSQDNSNYGYTF
TGTGCCAGCAGCCAAGACAATTCTAACTATGGCTACACCTTC